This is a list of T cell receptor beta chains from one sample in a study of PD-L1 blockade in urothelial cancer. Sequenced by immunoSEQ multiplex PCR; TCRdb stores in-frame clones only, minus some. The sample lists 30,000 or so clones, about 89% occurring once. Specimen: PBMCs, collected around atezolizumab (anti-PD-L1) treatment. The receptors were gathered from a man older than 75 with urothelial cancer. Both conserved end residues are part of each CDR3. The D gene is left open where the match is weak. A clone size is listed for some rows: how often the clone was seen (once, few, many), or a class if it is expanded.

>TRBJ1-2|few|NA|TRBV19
CASSTGHDNYGYTF
TGTGCCAGTAGCACGGGACACGATAACTATGGCTACACCTTC
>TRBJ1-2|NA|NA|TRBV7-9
CASSLNSRHVANYGYTF
TGTGCCAGCAGCTTGAACAGCCGCCACGTAGCTAACTATGGCTACACCTTC
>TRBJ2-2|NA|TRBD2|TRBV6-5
CASMTSGSHTGELFF
TGTGCCAGCATGACTAGCGGGAGCCACACCGGGGAGCTGTTTTTT
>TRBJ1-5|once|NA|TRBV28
CALGGGNQPQHF
TGTGCCTTAGGGGGTGGCAATCAGCCCCAGCATTTT
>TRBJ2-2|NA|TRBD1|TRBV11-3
CASSSTPGTGIRELFF
TGTGCCAGCAGCTCCACCCCCGGGACAGGGATAAGGGAGCTGTTTTTT
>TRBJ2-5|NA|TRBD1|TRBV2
CASSRQGAGETQYF
TGTGCCAGCAGCAGACAGGGGGCAGGGGAGACCCAGTACTTC
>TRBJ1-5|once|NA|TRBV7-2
CASSLNFLSNQPQHF
TGTGCCAGCAGCTTAAACTTCTTAAGCAATCAGCCCCAGCATTTT
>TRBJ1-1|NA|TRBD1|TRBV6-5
CASSFRTGGNTEAFF
TGTGCCAGCAGTTTTCGCACAGGGGGGAACACTGAAGCTTTCTTT
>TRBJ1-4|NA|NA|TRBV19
CASSPGGWTGNYF
TGTGCCAGTAGTCCCGGCGGGTGGACCGGTAACTATTTT
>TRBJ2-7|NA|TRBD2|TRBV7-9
CASSLVIAGDYEQYF
TGTGCCAGCAGCTTAGTGATAGCGGGGGACTACGAGCAGTACTTC
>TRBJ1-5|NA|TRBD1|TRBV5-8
CASSLGQGVGNQPQHF
TGTGCCAGCAGCTTGGGCCAGGGGGTAGGCAATCAGCCCCAGCATTTT
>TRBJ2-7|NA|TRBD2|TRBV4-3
CASSQGWDGGLATNEQYF
TGCGCCAGCAGCCAAGGTTGGGACGGGGGACTAGCGACCAACGAGCAGTACTTC
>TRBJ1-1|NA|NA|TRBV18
CASSPQEGLVSSEAFF
TGTGCCAGCTCACCCCAGGAGGGCCTTGTTAGCTCTGAAGCTTTCTTT
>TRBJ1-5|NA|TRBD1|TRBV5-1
CASSPGQGREQPQHF
TGCGCCAGCAGCCCGGGACAGGGAAGAGAACAGCCCCAGCATTTT
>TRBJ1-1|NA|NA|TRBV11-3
CASSARVNTEAFF
TGTGCCAGCAGCGCCAGGGTTAACACTGAAGCTTTCTTT
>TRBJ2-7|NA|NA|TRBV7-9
CASSLADTRTYEQYF
TGTGCCAGCAGCTTAGCCGACACACGAACCTACGAGCAGTACTTC
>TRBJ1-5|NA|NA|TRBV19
CASSHREKNNQPQHF
TGTGCCAGTAGTCACAGGGAAAAGAACAATCAGCCCCAGCATTTT
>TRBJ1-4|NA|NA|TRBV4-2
CASSPKGVDNEKLFF
TGTGCCAGCAGCCCGAAAGGGGTCGATAACGAAAAACTGTTTTTT
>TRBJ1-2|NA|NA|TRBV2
CAILRGGYLEGYTF
TGTGCCATCCTAAGGGGCGGATATTTAGAGGGCTACACCTTC
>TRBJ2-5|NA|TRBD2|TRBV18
CASSPKSAGGGETQYF
TGTGCCAGCTCACCAAAGTCGGCGGGAGGAGGAGAGACCCAGTACTTC
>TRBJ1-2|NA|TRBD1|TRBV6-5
CASRRTGPNYGYTF
TGTGCCAGCAGGAGGACAGGGCCGAACTATGGCTACACCTTC
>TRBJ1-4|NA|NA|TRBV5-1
CASSYGGFNEKLFF
TGCGCCAGCAGCTACGGGGGTTTTAATGAAAAACTGTTTTTT
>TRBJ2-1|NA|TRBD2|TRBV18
CASRSGTSGAEQFF
TGTGCCAGCCGATCCGGGACTAGCGGTGCTGAGCAGTTCTTC
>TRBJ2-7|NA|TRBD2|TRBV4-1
CASSQVRLAGTSYEQYF
TGCGCCAGCAGCCAAGTACGGCTAGCGGGGACCTCCTACGAGCAGTACTTC
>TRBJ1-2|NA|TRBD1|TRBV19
CATREPGGDGYTF
TGTGCCACCCGCGAACCAGGGGGCGACGGCTACACCTTC
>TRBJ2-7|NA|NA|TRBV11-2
CASSPAYEQYF
TGTGCCAGCAGCCCCGCGTACGAGCAGTACTTC
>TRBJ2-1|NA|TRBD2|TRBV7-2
CASSSGLAGVKFF
TGTGCCAGCAGCTCGGGGCTAGCGGGAGTTAAGTTCTTC
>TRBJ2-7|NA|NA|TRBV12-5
CASGLGESRGSEQYF
TGTGCTAGTGGTTTGGGAGAGAGCAGGGGAAGCGAGCAGTACTTC
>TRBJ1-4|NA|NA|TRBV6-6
CASSPGQEKLFF
TGTGCCAGCAGCCCCGGACAGGAAAAACTGTTTTTT
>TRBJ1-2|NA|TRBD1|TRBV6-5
CASRTGQAGYTF
TGTGCCAGCAGGACTGGACAGGCTGGCTACACCTTC
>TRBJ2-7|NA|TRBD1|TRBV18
CASSAGTGFYEQYF
TGTGCCAGCTCAGCCGGGACAGGTTTCTACGAGCAGTACTTC
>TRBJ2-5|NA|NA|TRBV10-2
CASSESGAVGSQYF
TGCGCCAGCAGTGAGTCTGGAGCGGTTGGGTCCCAGTACTTC
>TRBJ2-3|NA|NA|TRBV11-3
CASSLDGGSTDTQYF
TGTGCCAGCAGCTTAGATGGCGGGAGCACAGATACGCAGTATTTT
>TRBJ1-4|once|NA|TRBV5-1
CASSKGGTNEKLFF
TGCGCCAGCAGCAAAGGGGGAACTAATGAAAAACTGTTTTTT
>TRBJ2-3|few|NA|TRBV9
CASSVDWATSTDTQYF
TGTGCCAGCAGCGTAGATTGGGCCACTAGCACAGATACGCAGTATTTT
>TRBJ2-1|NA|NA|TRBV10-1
CASSESRVLDEQFF
TGCGCCAGCAGTGAGTCGAGGGTTTTGGATGAGCAGTTCTTC
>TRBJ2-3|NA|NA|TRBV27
CASSLYPRGDTQYF
TGTGCCAGCAGTTTGTATCCTCGCGGAGATACGCAGTATTTT
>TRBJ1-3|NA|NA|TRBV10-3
CAISEKGGRGNTIYF
TGTGCCATCAGTGAGAAAGGGGGTCGTGGAAACACCATATATTTT
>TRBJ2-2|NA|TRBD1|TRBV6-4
CASRETGNFPGTGELFF
TGTGCCAGCAGAGAGACAGGGAATTTTCCGGGCACCGGGGAGCTGTTTTTT
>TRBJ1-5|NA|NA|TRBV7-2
CASSLEGGNQPQHF
TGTGCCAGCAGCTTAGAAGGGGGCAATCAGCCCCAGCATTTT
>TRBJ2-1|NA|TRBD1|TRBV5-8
CASGIGTGVNEQFF
TGTGCCAGCGGTATAGGGACAGGGGTCAATGAGCAGTTCTTC
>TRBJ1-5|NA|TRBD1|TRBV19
CASRGQGPLQPQHF
TGTGCCAGTAGGGGACAGGGACCTTTGCAGCCCCAGCATTTT
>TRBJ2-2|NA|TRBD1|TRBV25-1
CASSLGQGHTGELFF
TGTGCCAGCAGTCTGGGACAGGGCCACACCGGGGAGCTGTTTTTT
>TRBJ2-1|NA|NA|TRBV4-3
CASSQDPTRRSAAQFF
TGCGCCAGCAGCCAAGATCCGACTAGACGAAGCGCTGCGCAGTTCTTC
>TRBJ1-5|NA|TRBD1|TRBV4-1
CASSQGAGGAEGYSNQPQHF
TGCGCCAGCAGCCAAGGGGCAGGGGGCGCAGAGGGATATAGCAATCAGCCCCAGCATTTT
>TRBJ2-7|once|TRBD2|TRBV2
CASSDRQAGGEQYF
TGTGCCAGCAGTGATCGCCAAGCGGGAGGCGAGCAGTACTTC
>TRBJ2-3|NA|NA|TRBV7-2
CASSLALTGTYGTDTQYF
TGTGCCAGCAGCTTAGCGCTTACAGGTACATACGGCACAGATACGCAGTATTTT
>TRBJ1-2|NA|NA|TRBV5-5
CASSLSWGGEYGYTF
TGTGCCAGCAGCTTATCATGGGGAGGGGAATATGGCTACACCTTC